This T cell receptor (beta chain) was sequenced for a study of CD8+ T cells in alopecia areata. Study-level findings and limits: Sharing of TCRs across patients appeared less clear than in mice, possibly for HLA-related reasons.

Germline assignment: CDR1 MNHNY and CDR2 SVGAGI (reference sequence). The J segment lost 7 bases and the V segment lost 5 bases, leaving 3 bases of the junction unmatched. The CDR3 runs to 13 residues. With regard to this clone: Its antigen remains unknown.

TCR sequencing used cDNA made by reverse transcription of extracted RNA. Sequencing was performed with immunoSEQ multiplex PCR; in TCRdb, only in-frame clones are kept and a portion is missing. The sample yields 150,000 to 200,000 clones, 58% seen once. As to treatment: oral pan-JAK inhibitor, 5-10 mg twice daily. Lesional scalp punch biopsies and peripheral blood were collected from alopecia areata patients. The source is a human donor with alopecia areata. Sequences were derived from CD4+ T cells sorted from blood, sampled at week 24, from a patient treated with tofacitinib. This sequence joins TRBV6-6 and TRBJ1-4, with 8 bases aligning to TRBD1. Written as DNA, the CDR3 is TGTGCCAGCAGTGGACAGGGACCTGAAAAACTGTTTTTT. Translating gives CASSGQGPEKLFF.